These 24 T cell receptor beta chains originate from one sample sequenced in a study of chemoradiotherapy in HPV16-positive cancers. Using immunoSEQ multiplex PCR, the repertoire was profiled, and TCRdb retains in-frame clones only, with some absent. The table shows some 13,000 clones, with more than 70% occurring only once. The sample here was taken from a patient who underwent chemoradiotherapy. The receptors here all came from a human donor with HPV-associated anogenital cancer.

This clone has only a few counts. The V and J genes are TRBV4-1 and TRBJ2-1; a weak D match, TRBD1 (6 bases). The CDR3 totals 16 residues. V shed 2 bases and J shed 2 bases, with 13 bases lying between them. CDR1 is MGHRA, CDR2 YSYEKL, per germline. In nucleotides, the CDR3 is TGCGCCAGCAGCCAATGGGAACAGGGAACCTACAATGAGCAGTTCTTC. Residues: CASSQWEQGTYNEQFF.

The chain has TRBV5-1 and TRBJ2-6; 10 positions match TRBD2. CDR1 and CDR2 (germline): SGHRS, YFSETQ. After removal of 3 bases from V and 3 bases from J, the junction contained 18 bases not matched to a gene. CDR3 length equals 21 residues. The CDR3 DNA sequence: TGCGCCAGCAGCTCCCCATCTTCTAGTAGCGGGAGGAAAAGTGGGGCCAACGTCCTGACTTTC. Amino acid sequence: CASSSPSSSSGRKSGANVLTF.

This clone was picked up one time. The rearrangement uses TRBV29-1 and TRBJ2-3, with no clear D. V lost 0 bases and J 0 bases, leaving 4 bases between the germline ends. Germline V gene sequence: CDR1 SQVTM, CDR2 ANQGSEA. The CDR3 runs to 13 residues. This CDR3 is CSVEDWSTDTQYF. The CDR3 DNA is TGCAGCGTTGAAGATTGGAGCACAGATACGCAGTATTTT.

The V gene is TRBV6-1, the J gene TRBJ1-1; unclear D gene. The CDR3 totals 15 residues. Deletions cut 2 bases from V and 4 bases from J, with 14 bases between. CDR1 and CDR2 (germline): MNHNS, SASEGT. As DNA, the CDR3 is TGTGCCAGCAGTGAATCAAGGCCCCAAGGCACTGAAGCTTTCTTT. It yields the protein CASSESRPQGTEAFF.

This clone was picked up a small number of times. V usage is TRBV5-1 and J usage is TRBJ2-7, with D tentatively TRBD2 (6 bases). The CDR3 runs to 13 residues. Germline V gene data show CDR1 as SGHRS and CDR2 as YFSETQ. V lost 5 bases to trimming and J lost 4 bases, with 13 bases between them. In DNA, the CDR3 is TGCGCCAGCAGTCCGGCGGGGCGTTACGAGCAGTACTTC. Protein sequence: CASSPAGRYEQYF.

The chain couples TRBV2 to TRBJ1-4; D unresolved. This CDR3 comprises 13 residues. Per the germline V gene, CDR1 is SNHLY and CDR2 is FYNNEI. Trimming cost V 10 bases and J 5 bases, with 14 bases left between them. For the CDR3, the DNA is TGTGCCACCCACCAGAGATCAAATGAAAAACTGTTTTTT. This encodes CATHQRSNEKLFF.

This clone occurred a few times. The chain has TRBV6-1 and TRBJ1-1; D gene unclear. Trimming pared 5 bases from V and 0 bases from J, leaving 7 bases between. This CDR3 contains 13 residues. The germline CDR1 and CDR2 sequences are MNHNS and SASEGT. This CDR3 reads CASSLGMNTEAFF. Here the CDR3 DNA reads TGTGCCAGCAGTTTGGGGATGAACACTGAAGCTTTCTTT.

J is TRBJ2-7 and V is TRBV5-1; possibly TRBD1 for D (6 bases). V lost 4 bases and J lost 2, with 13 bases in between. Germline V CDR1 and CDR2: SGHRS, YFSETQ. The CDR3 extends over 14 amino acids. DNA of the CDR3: TGCGCCAGCAGCCCAGGGGACCGAACCTACGAGCAGTACTTC. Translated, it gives CASSPGDRTYEQYF. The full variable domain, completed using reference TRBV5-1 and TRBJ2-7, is KAGVTQTPRYLIKTRGQQVTLSCSPISGHRSVSWYQQTPGQGLQFLFEYFSETQRNKGNFPGRFSGRQFSNSRSEMNVSTLELGDSALYLCASSPGDRTYEQYFGPGTRLTVT.

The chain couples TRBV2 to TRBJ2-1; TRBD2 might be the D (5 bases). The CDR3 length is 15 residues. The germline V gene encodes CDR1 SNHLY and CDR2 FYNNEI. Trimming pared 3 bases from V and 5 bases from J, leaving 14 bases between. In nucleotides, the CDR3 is TGTGCCAGCAGTGATTATCGGGGTTCGGACAATGAGCAGTTCTTC. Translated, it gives CASSDYRGSDNEQFF. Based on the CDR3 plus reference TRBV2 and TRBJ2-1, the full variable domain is EPEVTQTPSHQVTQMGQEVILRCVPISNHLYFYWYRQILGQKVEFLVSFYNNEISEKSEIFDDQFSVERPDGSNFTLKIRSTKLEDSAMYFCASSDYRGSDNEQFFGPGTRLTVL.

The CDR3 nucleotides are TGTGCCAGCAGCTTGGTTAATCGACTAGCGGTACAAGAGACCCAGTACTTC. It codes for CASSLVNRLAVQETQYF. V is TRBV5-6 and J is TRBJ2-5; 9 bases map to TRBD2. V trimming: 0 bases; J trimming: 2 bases; junction bases outside the gene matches: 8. CDR3 length: 17 amino acids. CDR1 is SGHDT and CDR2 is YYEEEE in the germline V gene.

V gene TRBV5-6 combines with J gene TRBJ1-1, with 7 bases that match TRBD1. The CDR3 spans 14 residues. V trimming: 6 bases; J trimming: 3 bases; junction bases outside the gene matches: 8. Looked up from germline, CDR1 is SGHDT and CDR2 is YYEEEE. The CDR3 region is CASNRQGWDTEAFF. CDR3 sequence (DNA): TGTGCCAGCAACAGACAGGGTTGGGACACTGAAGCTTTCTTT.

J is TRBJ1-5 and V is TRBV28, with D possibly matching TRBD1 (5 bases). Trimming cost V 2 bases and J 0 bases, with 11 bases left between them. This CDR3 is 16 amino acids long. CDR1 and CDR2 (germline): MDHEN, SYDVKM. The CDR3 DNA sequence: TGTGCCAGCAGTTTAATCTCAGGGAATAGCAATCAGCCCCAGCATTTT. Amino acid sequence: CASSLISGNSNQPQHF.

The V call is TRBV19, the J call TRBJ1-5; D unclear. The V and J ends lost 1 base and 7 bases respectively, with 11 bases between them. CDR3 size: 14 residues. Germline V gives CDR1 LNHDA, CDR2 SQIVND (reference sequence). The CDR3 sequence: CASSIGVGQQPQHF. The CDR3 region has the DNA TGTGCCAGTAGTATAGGGGTGGGTCAGCAGCCCCAGCATTTT.

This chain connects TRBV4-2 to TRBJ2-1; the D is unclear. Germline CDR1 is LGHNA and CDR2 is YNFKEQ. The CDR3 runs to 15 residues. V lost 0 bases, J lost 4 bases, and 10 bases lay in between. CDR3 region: CASSQDRTPYNEQFF. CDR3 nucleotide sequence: TGTGCCAGCAGCCAAGATCGGACGCCGTACAATGAGCAGTTCTTC.

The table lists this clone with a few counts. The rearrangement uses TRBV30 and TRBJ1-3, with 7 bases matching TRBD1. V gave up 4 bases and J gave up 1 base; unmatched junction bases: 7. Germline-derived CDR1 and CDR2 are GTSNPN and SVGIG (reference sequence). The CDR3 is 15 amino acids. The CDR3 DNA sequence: TGTGCCTGGAAGGGGGCGGACTTATCTGGAAACACCATATATTTT. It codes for CAWKGADLSGNTIYF.

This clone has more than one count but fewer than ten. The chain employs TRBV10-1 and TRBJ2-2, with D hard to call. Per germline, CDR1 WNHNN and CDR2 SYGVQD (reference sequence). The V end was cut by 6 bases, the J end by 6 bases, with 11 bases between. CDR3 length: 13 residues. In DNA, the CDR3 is TGCGCCAGCAGAGAGGACGCGGCCGGGGAGCTGTTTTTT. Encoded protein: CASREDAAGELFF.

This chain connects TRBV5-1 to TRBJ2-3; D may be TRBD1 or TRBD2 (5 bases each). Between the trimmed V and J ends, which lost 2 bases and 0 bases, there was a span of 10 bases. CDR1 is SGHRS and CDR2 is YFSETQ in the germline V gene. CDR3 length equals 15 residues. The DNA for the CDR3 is TGCGCCAGCAGCTTAAACGGGGCTAGCACAGATACGCAGTATTTT. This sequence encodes CASSLNGASTDTQYF. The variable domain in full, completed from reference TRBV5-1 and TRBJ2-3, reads KAGVTQTPRYLIKTRGQQVTLSCSPISGHRSVSWYQQTPGQGLQFLFEYFSETQRNKGNFPGRFSGRQFSNSRSEMNVSTLELGDSALYLCASSLNGASTDTQYFGPGTRLTVL.

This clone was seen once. The CDR3 is CASSLAMTGTVSKNIQYF. The CDR3 DNA reads TGTGCCAGCAGCTTGGCCATGACCGGGACAGTTTCCAAAAACATTCAGTACTTC. The V and J genes are TRBV5-4 and TRBJ2-4, with 7 bases fitting TRBD1. CDR3 length equals 18 residues. After removal of 0 bases from V and 2 bases from J, the junction contained 11 bases not matched to a gene. Germline V CDR1 and CDR2: SGHNT, YYREEE (reference sequence).

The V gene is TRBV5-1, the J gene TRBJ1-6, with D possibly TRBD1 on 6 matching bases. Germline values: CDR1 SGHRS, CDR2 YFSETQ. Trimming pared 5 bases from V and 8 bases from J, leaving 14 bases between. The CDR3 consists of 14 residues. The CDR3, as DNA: TGCGCCAGCAGTTCCAGGGGATATGATTCACCCCTCCACTTT. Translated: CASSSRGYDSPLHF.

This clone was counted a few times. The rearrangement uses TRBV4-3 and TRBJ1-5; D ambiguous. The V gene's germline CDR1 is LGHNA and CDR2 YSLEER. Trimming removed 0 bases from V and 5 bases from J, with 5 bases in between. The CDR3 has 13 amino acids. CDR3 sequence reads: CASSQEEDQPQHF. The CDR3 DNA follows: TGCGCCAGCAGCCAAGAAGAGGATCAGCCCCAGCATTTT.

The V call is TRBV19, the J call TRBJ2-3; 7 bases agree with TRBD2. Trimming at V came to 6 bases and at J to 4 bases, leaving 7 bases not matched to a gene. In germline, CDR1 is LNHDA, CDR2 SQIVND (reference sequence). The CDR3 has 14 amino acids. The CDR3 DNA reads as TGTGCCAGTAGAAAGCGGGACGGGGCAGATACGCAGTATTTT. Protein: CASRKRDGADTQYF.

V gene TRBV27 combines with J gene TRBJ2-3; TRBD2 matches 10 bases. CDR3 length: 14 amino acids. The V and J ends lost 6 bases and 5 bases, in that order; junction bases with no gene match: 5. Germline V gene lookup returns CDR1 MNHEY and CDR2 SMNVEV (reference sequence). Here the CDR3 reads CASSLAGGKDTQYF. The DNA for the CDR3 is TGTGCCAGCAGCTTAGCGGGAGGTAAAGATACGCAGTATTTT.

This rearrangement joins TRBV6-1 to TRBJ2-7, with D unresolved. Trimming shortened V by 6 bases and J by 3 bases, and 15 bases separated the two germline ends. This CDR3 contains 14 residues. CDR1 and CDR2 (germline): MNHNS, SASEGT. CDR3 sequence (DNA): TGTGCCAGCAGAACACGGATAGGCATCTACGAGCAGTACTTC. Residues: CASRTRIGIYEQYF.

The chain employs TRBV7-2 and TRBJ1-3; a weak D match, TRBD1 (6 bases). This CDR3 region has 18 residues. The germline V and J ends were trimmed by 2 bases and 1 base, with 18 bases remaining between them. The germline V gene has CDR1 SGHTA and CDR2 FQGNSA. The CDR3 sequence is CASSLFPITGTSGNTIYF. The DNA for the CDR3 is TGTGCCAGCAGCTTATTCCCAATTACCGGGACATCTGGAAACACCATATATTTT.